This T cell receptor (beta chain) came from a study of cytomegalovirus exposure and HLA in healthy donors. Overall study: In a previous analysis, 110 million or so unique TCR beta sequences were found from 150 million to 200 million T cells.

Notes on the study in general: Usually a TCR sequence was rare, but some public TCRs were found in many donors.

With 2 bases removed from V and 2 bases from J, the gap between germline ends came to 10 bases. This CDR3 has 15 residues. Germline CDR1 reads KGHSH; CDR2 reads LQKENI. Note on this clone: What it recognizes is unknown.

Both 60 Vbeta primers and 13 Jbeta primers went into the PCR. Libraries were prepared by immunoSEQ multiplex PCR; TCRdb keeps only in-frame clonotypes and omits some of them. The table shows about 170,000 clones, with 60% to 80% occurring only once. This receptor was obtained from a female donor in good health and CMV-seronegative. This chain links TRBV18 with TRBJ1-5, with D possibly matching TRBD1 (5 bases). Specimen: PBMCs. For the CDR3, the DNA is TGTGCCAGCTCACCAGCAGGGTATGGCAATCAGCCCCAGCATTTT. This encodes CASSPAGYGNQPQHF.